The 16 T cell receptor beta chains in this list originate from one sample, sequenced in a study of cytomegalovirus exposure and HLA in healthy donors. PCR used 60 Vbeta primers and 13 Jbeta primers. TCRdb's copy holds only in-frame clones and misses some; the assay was immunoSEQ multiplex PCR. In the table there are roughly 150,000 clones, 82% of which are singletons. Material: PBMCs. The receptors come from a girl aged 2 to 10 in good health and CMV-seropositive.

In this sample, this clone turned up a few times. The chain has TRBV6-1 and TRBJ1-2; D gene unclear. Germline CDR1 is MNHNS and CDR2 is SASEGT. The CDR3 is made up of 16 amino acids. V was trimmed by 0 bases and J by 2 bases, leaving 13 bases between them. The CDR3 nucleotides read TGTGCCAGCAGTGAAGCGCGGTGGCAGTCAAACTATGGCTACACCTTC. Its translation is CASSEARWQSNYGYTF.

J is TRBJ1-5 and V is TRBV2, with D maybe TRBD1 (5 bases). The germline gives CDR1 SNHLY, CDR2 FYNNEI. The CDR3 runs to 15 residues. V gave up 5 bases and J gave up 0 bases, with 11 bases separating them. CDR3 in DNA: TGTGCCAGCAGTTGGGGGGGGGATAGCAATCAGCCCCAGCATTTT. Protein sequence: CASSWGGDSNQPQHF.

The chain uses TRBV4-1 and TRBJ2-3; 10 bases match TRBD2. There are 16 residues in the CDR3. V trimming: 1 base; J trimming: 1 base; junction bases outside the gene matches: 2. From germline, CDR1 is MGHRA and CDR2 YSYEKL. CDR3 residues: CASSQAGTSGTDTQYF. The CDR3 nucleotides read TGCGCCAGCAGCCAAGCCGGGACTAGCGGCACAGATACGCAGTATTTT.

Notes on this clone: Additional DNA sequences in this sample encode the identical CDR3. This chain uses TRBV30 with TRBJ1-5; D is ambiguous. Per the germline V gene, CDR1 is GTSNPN and CDR2 is SVGIG (reference sequence). Trimming cost V 3 bases and J 4 bases, with 10 bases left between them. The CDR3 consists of 13 residues. The CDR3 DNA sequence: TGTGCCTGGAGCGGCAGGAGGAATCAGCCCCAGCATTTT. Translated: CAWSGRRNQPQHF.

CDR3 residues: CASSPTTHEQYF. CDR3 nucleotide sequence: TGTGCCAGCAGTCCAACGACACACGAGCAGTACTTC. This sequence joins TRBV6-6 and TRBJ2-7; D is unclear. Deletions cut 5 bases from V and 5 bases from J, with 10 bases between. The V gene's germline CDR1 is MNHNY and CDR2 SVGAGI (reference sequence). The CDR3 consists of 12 residues.

The chain combines TRBV5-1 with TRBJ2-7; 10 bases are a match to TRBD1. The germline CDR1 and CDR2 sequences are SGHRS and YFSETQ. This CDR3 contains 15 residues. The trim removed 0 bases at V and 1 base at J, leaving 1 base unmatched. DNA for the CDR3: TGCGCCAGCAGCTTGGTGGGACAGGGGTCCTACGAGCAGTACTTC. It codes for CASSLVGQGSYEQYF.

This chain links TRBV2 with TRBJ1-2; the D is unclear. The CDR3 sequence is 14 residues long. Germline CDR1 reads SNHLY; CDR2 reads FYNNEI. Trimming removed 5 bases from V and 8 bases from J, with 18 bases in between. In DNA form, the CDR3 reads TGTGCCAGCAGTATAGTACAGAGTGTGGGCGGCTACACCTTC. Translation: CASSIVQSVGGYTF.

This chain uses TRBV27 with TRBJ2-7; D is possibly TRBD1 (7 bases). V lost 6 bases and J 2 bases, leaving 14 bases between the germline ends. Germline V gene data show CDR1 as MNHEY and CDR2 as SMNVEV (reference sequence). The CDR3 is 14 amino acids. The CDR3 loop reads CASRGGQHPYEQYF. The CDR3 nucleotides read TGTGCCAGCAGGGGGGGACAGCACCCCTACGAGCAGTACTTC.

The chain couples TRBV4-1 to TRBJ2-7, with TRBD1 identical over 10 bases. Per the germline V gene, CDR1 is MGHRA and CDR2 is YSYEKL. This CDR3 has 15 residues. V lost 4 bases, J lost 5 bases, and 8 bases stayed unmatched. DNA for the CDR3: TGCGCCAGCAGCCGGCCGGGACAGGGGTCCAACGAGCAGTACTTC. Translated: CASSRPGQGSNEQYF.

The V and J genes are TRBV5-1 and TRBJ2-7; 14 positions agree with TRBD2. CDR3 length equals 15 residues. Germline CDR1 reads SGHRS; CDR2 reads YFSETQ. Unmatched junction bases numbered 7, after V lost 4 bases and J lost 7 bases. As DNA, the CDR3 is TGCGCCAGCAGCATTGGACTAGCGGGAGGAGGTGAGCAGTACTTC. Translated: CASSIGLAGGGEQYF.

This clone was found once. The CDR3 loop reads CASSVSDTDTQYF. Written as DNA, the CDR3 is TGTGCCAGCAGCGTATCAGACACAGATACGCAGTATTTT. The rearrangement joins TRBV9 to TRBJ2-3, with unresolved D. CDR1 and CDR2 from the germline V gene are SGDLS and YYNGEE. V lost 1 base and J lost 2, with 5 bases in between. This CDR3 spans 13 amino acids.

This sequence joins TRBV5-1 and TRBJ1-1, with 8 nucleotides matching TRBD1. From germline, CDR1 is SGHRS and CDR2 YFSETQ. J was trimmed by 11 bases and V by 7 bases; bases with no gene match: 16. The CDR3 is made up of 14 amino acids. For the CDR3, the DNA is TGCGCCAGCCGACAGGGAGACAGGGGAAGTCGGGCTTTCTTT. Translation: CASRQGDRGSRAFF.

The rearrangement links TRBV30 to TRBJ2-4, with D perhaps TRBD1 (6 bases). Between the trimmed V and J ends, which lost 5 bases and 0 bases, there was a span of 20 bases. The germline V gene encodes CDR1 GTSNPN and CDR2 SVGIG (reference sequence). The CDR3 covers 17 residues. The CDR3 nucleotides read TGTGCCTGGGGGGAACAAAGGACAGCCCTAGCCAAAAACATTCAGTACTTC. It encodes CAWGEQRTALAKNIQYF.

This clone was seen a handful of times. V usage is TRBV5-5 and J usage is TRBJ2-1; 10 bases line up with TRBD2. The CDR3 is made up of 12 amino acids. Germline V lookup: CDR1 SGHKS, CDR2 YYEKEE (reference sequence). V shed 4 bases, J shed 12 bases, and the junction held 4 bases outside the gene matches. CDR3 loop: CASSRSSGRQFF. CDR3 DNA sequence: TGTGCCAGCAGCCGCTCTAGCGGGAGGCAGTTCTTC.

The rearrangement joins TRBV2 to TRBJ2-7; the match to TRBD2 covers 8 bases. The germline V gene has CDR1 SNHLY and CDR2 FYNNEI. Trimming removed 6 bases from V and 2 bases from J; junction bases left unmatched: 9. This CDR3 has 15 residues. DNA for the CDR3: TGTGCCAGCAGCAATCAGCGGGAGATCACCTACGAGCAGTACTTC. Translated: CASSNQREITYEQYF. The full variable domain, in which reference TRBV2 and TRBJ2-7 provide the parts outside the CDR3, is EPEVTQTPSHQVTQMGQEVILRCVPISNHLYFYWYRQILGQKVEFLVSFYNNEISEKSEIFDDQFSVERPDGSNFTLKIRSTKLEDSAMYFCASSNQREITYEQYFGPGTRLTVT.

The chain carries TRBV5-1 and TRBJ1-1; the D gene is possibly TRBD1 (5 bases). Per germline, CDR1 SGHRS and CDR2 YFSETQ. Trimming took 4 bases from V and 1 from J, leaving 8 bases between them. CDR3 length: 13 amino acids. This chain's CDR3 is CASSTTENTEAFF. The DNA for the CDR3 is TGCGCCAGCAGCACGACAGAGAACACTGAAGCTTTCTTT.